The entry that follows covers one TCR beta chain sequence. Its antigen is unidentified. TCR beta CDR3 sequences were amplified from RNA transcripts. The TCR CDR3 first-round RT-PCR relied on the HTBI primer set. MiXCR, run by TCRdb on the multiplex PCR reads, gives a single entry per CDR3 protein. In the table there are some 350,000 distinct CDR3 sequences, about 13% of which are singletons. The data are from a study of T cells in Graves' hyperthyroidism and ophthalmopathy. Findings and limits, study-wide: It was a median approximately 6 months before onset that the model predicted ophthalmopathy.

Germline loops: CDR1 LGHDT, CDR2 YNNKEL (reference sequence). The CDR3 consists of 15 residues. The ends were cut back, 4 bases at V and 6 bases at J, with 18 bases in the middle. The study left out patients who had uncontrolled infection, other autoimmune disease, pregnancy or lactation. The chain is built from TRBV3-1 and TRBJ1-2; perhaps TRBD1 as D (5 bases). What was sequenced was blood. The origin of this receptor is a middle-aged woman with Graves' ophthalmopathy. CDR3: CASSPSKRGLDGYTF. Written as DNA, the CDR3 is TGTGCCAGCAGCCCATCAAAAAGGGGTTTGGATGGCTACACCTTC. Full variable domain (outside the CDR3, taken from reference TRBV3-1 and TRBJ1-2): DTAVSQTPKYLVTQMGNDKSIKCEQNLGHDTMYWYKQDSKKFLKIMFSYNNKELIINETVPNRFSPKSPDKAHLNLHINSLELGDSAVYFCASSPSKRGLDGYTFGSGTRLTVV.